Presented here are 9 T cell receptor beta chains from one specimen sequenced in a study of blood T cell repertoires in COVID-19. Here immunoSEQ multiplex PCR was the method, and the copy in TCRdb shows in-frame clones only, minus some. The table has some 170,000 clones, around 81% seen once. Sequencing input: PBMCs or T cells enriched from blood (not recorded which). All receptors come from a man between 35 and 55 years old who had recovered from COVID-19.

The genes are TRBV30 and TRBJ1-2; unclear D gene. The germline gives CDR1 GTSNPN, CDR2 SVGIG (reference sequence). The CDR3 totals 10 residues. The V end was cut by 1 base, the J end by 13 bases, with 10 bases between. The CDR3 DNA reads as TGTGCCTGGAGTGGCCCGGCGGTCACCTTC. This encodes CAWSGPAVTF. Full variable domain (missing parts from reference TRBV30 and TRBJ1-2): SQTIHQWPATLVQPVGSPLSLECTVEGTSNPNLYWYRQAAGRGLQLLFYSVGIGQISSEVPQNLSASRPQDRQFILSSKKLLLSDSGFYLCAWSGPAVTFGSGTRLTVV.

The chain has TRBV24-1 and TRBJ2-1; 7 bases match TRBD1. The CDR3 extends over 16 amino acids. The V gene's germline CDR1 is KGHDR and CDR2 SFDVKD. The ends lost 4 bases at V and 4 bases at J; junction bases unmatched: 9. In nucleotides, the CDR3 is TGTGCCACCAGTGACCGATGGACAGGAAGGTACAATGAGCAGTTCTTC. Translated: CATSDRWTGRYNEQFF.

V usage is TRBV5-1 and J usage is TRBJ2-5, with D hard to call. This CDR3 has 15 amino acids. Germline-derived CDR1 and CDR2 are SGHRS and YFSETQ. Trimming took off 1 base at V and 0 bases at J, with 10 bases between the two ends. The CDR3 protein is CASSLSLQNQETQYF. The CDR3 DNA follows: TGCGCCAGCAGCTTGAGTTTACAGAACCAAGAGACCCAGTACTTC.

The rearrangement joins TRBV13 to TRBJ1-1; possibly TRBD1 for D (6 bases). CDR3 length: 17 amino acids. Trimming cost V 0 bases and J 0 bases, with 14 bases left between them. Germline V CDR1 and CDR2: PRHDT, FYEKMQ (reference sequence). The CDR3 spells CASSLGSGRGLNTEAFF. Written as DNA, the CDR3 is TGTGCCAGCAGCTTAGGTTCGGGGCGGGGGCTGAACACTGAAGCTTTCTTT.

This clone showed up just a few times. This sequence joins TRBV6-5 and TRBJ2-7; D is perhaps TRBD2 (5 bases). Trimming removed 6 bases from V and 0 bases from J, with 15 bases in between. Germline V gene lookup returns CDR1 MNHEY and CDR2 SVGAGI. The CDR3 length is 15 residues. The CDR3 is CASSPLSEVSYEQYV. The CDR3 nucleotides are TGTGCCAGCAGCCCACTCTCGGAGGTCTCCTACGAGCAGTACGTC.

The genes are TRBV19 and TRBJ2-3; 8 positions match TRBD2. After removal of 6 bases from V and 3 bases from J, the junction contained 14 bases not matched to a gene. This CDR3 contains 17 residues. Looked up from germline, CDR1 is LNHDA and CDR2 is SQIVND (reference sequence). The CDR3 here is CASSNGLARGGTDTQYF. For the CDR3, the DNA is TGTGCCAGTAGCAACGGACTAGCACGGGGAGGTACAGATACGCAGTATTTT.

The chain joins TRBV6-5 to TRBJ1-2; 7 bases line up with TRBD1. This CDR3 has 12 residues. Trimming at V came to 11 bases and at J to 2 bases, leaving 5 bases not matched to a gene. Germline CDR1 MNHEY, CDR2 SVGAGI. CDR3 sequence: CAGRDSNYGYTF. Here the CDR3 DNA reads TGTGCCGGTCGGGACAGCAACTATGGCTACACCTTC.

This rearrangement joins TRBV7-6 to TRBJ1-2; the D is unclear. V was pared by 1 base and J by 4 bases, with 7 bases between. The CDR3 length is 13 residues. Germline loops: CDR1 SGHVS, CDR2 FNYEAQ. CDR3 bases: TGTGCCAGCAGCTTAGGACGGAGCTATGGCTACACCTTC. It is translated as CASSLGRSYGYTF.

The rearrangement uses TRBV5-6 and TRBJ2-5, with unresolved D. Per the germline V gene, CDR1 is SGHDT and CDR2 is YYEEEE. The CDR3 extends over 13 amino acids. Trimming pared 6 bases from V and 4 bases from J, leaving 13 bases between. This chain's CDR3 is CASTTMTGETQYF. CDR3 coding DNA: TGTGCCAGCACCACAATGACGGGAGAGACCCAGTACTTC.